Described below is a single T cell receptor (beta chain) sequence and its context. The data stem from a study of metastatic and nonmetastatic thyroid tumors. The overall study: Across peripheral blood and tumor or nodule tissue samples taken from malignant and benign thyroid patients, the repertoires were compared with one another.

CDR3 length: 13 residues. Germline CDR1 and CDR2: SGHTA and FQGNSA. The ends were cut back, 4 bases at V and 1 base at J, with 7 bases in the middle. TCRdb reanalyzed the PCR reads with MiXCR. The sample has tens of thousands of clones, just under 30% seen once; the top ten hold around 15%. Each patient came to thyroid surgery without any prior treatment (of any kind). Sequencing was carried out using blood. J is TRBJ1-1 and V is TRBV7-2; D remains ambiguous. The TCR comes from a female donor with papillary thyroid cancer or a benign thyroid nodule (not recorded which). Some clones in this sample may be carry-over from other donors' samples. This CDR3 is CASSSGKNTEAFF. The DNA for the CDR3 is TGTGCCAGCAGCTCAGGCAAGAACACTGAAGCTTTCTTT.